This T cell receptor (beta chain) emerged from a study of T cell responses to AZD1222 COVID-19 vaccine (dated by TCRdb to about 2021). Study-level background: A total of under 250 trial participants underwent TCR sequencing, of whom around 210 had received two doses of AZD1222 and about 26 had received two doses of the MenACWY control vaccine. Enrollment into the trials was organized by age into subgroups of 18-55, 56-69 and 70-plus years, and those subgroups contained 148, 28 and 57 TCR-sequenced participants, respectively. Study-wide findings and limitations: Conclusions about previously exposed vaccinees are limited because only six or seven AZD1222 recipients were SARS-CoV-2 seropositive at baseline. In the small 56-69-year group, the increase in depth fell short of significance, most likely because of low power. Because no day 14 peak-response samples were available, the repertoires could be characterized only after the peak T cell response. CD4 TCRs associated with the vaccine covered the entire spike protein, and the dominant responses were in regions 160-218 and 743-854. After two AZD1222 doses, spike-specific TCR breadth and depth were significantly higher than at day 0 and than in MenACWY recipients. Epitopes outside the regions mutated in the B.1.351 and B.1.1.7 variants were reportedly recognized by nearly half of the unique spike-specific TCRs. Participants were mostly white British, with more females than males. The authors suggested clonal diversity may have been underestimated.

The meaning of the sample's time point label: about 28 days (+/-7) after the second vaccine dose. AZD1222 recipients whose second dose came at about 4 weeks and those whose second dose came at about 12 weeks were combined into one group, since spike-specific TCR depth and breadth did not differ between the two schedules. Samples from vaccinated people were obtained from the UK trials COV001 and COV002, which included a single-blind randomized controlled phase 2/3 trial of AZD1222 (ChAdOx1 nCoV-19) in healthy adults. For TCRbeta chain sequencing, PBMC samples were collected from trial participants at day 0 and at day 28 after the second dose. Concerning this clone: The antigen it binds to is not known. Nothing much larger sits one base from this clone, and base qualities are not available.

The CDR3 regions of human TCRbeta chains were subjected to immunosequencing. The study's own analysis went as follows. TCRs in the repertoires were matched against a reference library of SARS-CoV-2-specific TCRs that had been generated with the MIRA antigen-specificity platform. Breadth meant the fraction of unique TCRs that were SARS-CoV-2-associated, whereas depth meant the fraction of total T cells that were SARS-CoV-2-associated. Using the MIRA data, each spike-specific TCR was assigned both to the spike region to which the TCR was reactive and to a CD4 or CD8 class. Log10-transformed breadth and depth values were compared by one-way ANOVA with Sidak's multiple comparisons tests. The table was pulled from immuneACCESS by TCRdb, which kept in-frame rearrangements only. Such tables lose some clones; where checked, under half of the loss comes from unresolved V genes, and the rest has no known cause. V, J and clone size are taken as reported in that table, and D and trimming were inferred from the DNA itself. In all, the sample holds roughly 96,000 clones, and 88% of those were seen once. The biggest ten clones account for 12% of the sample.

This clonotype was sampled from an adult who received the AZD1222 COVID-19 vaccine. The source was peripheral blood, collected 28 days after the second AZD1222 dose.

The DNA reads as follows: TGCAGCGTTGAAGAGTTTGCAGGGGCTCATGGCTACACCTTC. This translates into CSVEEFAGAHGYTF. The chain couples TRBV29-1 to TRBJ1-2; tentative D gene TRBD1, with 6 bases matching. Including the terminal cysteine and phenylalanine, the CDR3 comprises 14 residues. The only DNA kept is the CDR3, 42 bases in frame from the first base. The junction carries 14 bases between V and J, which are trimmed by 0 bases and 6 bases respectively. The germline V gene provides CDR1 SQVTM and CDR2 ANQGSEA.